This T cell receptor (beta chain) was documented in a study of shared clonotypes between healthy human individuals. Naive CD8 cells lacked CD45RO, underwent positive selection for CCR7 and left out terminally differentiated effector memory CD45RA+ cells. Data came from immunoSEQ multiplex PCR; TCRdb stores just in-frame clones and leaves some out. The repertoire holds 1.5 million to 2.5 million clones, with just under 95% as singletons. Germline values: CDR1 SEHNR, CDR2 FQNEAQ (reference sequence). This CDR3 has 12 amino acids. Trimming removed 5 bases at V and 6 bases at J, with 11 bases between. Material: naive CD8+ T cells sorted from blood. The origin of this receptor is a man aged 18 to 30 in good health. The chain links TRBV7-9 to TRBJ2-7, with D unresolved. The CDR3 DNA follows: TGTGCCAGCAGCCTTCACCCAACCGAGCAGTACTTC. This gives the protein CASSLHPTEQYF.